Listed here are 29 T cell receptor beta chains from one sample, sequenced in a study of cytomegalovirus exposure and HLA in healthy donors (TCRdb year 2017). Libraries were constructed by the immunoSEQ multiplex PCR assay. For the multiplex PCR, a mixture combining 60 forward primers for TCR Vbeta segments and 13 reverse primers for TCR Jbeta segments was used. The table was pulled from immuneACCESS by TCRdb, which kept in-frame rearrangements only. Such tables lose some clones; where checked, under half of the loss comes from unresolved V genes, and the rest has no known cause. The sample data list some 110,000 clones, and around 80% of these were observed just once. Jointly, the top ten make up over 8% of the sample. The sample was PBMCs. These receptors originate from a man aged 40-49 years in good health and CMV-seropositive.

This chain joins TRBV4-1 and TRBJ1-2, with 7 bases fitting TRBD1. CDR1 and CDR2 from the germline V gene are MGHRA and YSYEKL. Losses at the gene ends were 3 bases for V and 5 bases for J; bases not matched to a gene: 9. CDR3 length equals 15 residues. CDR3 region: CASSHETLTGYGYTF. In DNA, the CDR3 is TGCGCCAGCAGCCACGAGACCTTGACAGGGTATGGCTACACCTTC.

The chain is built from TRBV7-2 and TRBJ1-3, with a tentative D call TRBD1 (6 bases). The CDR3 extends over 16 amino acids. Germline V gene data show CDR1 as SGHTA and CDR2 as FQGNSA. The V end was cut by 4 bases, the J end by 0 bases, with 13 bases between. The CDR3 here is CASSSDRFISGNTIYF. CDR3 bases: TGTGCCAGCAGCTCGGACAGATTTATCTCTGGAAACACCATATATTTT.

The rearrangement links TRBV30 to TRBJ1-5; 7 bases are a match to TRBD1. Germline V CDR1 and CDR2: GTSNPN, SVGIG (reference sequence). There are 14 residues in the CDR3. Losses at the gene ends were 3 bases for V and 3 bases for J; bases not matched to a gene: 5. CDR3 in DNA: TGTGCCTGGAGAGGGGGCGAGGTCAATCAGCCCCAGCATTTT. Its protein product is CAWRGGEVNQPQHF.

The chain uses TRBV7-9 and TRBJ2-3, with TRBD1 as a possible D gene (6 bases). CDR3 length: 17 residues. V was pared by 4 bases and J by 0 bases, with 17 bases between. From germline, CDR1 is SEHNR and CDR2 FQNEAQ (reference sequence). The CDR3 is CASSSPWTAPSTDTQYF. In DNA form, the CDR3 reads TGTGCCAGCAGCTCCCCCTGGACAGCCCCAAGCACAGATACGCAGTATTTT.

The V call is TRBV7-9, the J call TRBJ2-1; TRBD1 matches at 10 bases. Trimming removed 5 bases from V and 9 bases from J; junction bases left unmatched: 7. The CDR3 contains 14 residues. Germline V gene sequence: CDR1 SEHNR, CDR2 FQNEAQ (reference sequence). The CDR3 reads CASSPGQGRGEQFF. CDR3 DNA: TGTGCCAGCAGCCCGGGACAGGGGCGGGGTGAGCAGTTCTTC.

The chain has TRBV7-2 and TRBJ2-5; TRBD2 matches at 9 bases. Looked up from germline, CDR1 is SGHTA and CDR2 is FQGNSA. With V trimmed by 7 bases and J by 4 bases, 16 bases remained unmatched. The CDR3 is 17 residues long. CDR3 residues: CASTWGRGGSRGETQYF. The DNA for the CDR3 is TGTGCCAGCACCTGGGGGCGGGGGGGCAGTAGGGGAGAGACCCAGTACTTC.

The chain couples TRBV20-1 to TRBJ2-5; 7 bases are shared with TRBD1. Per germline, CDR1 DFQATT and CDR2 SNEGSKA (reference sequence). CDR3 size: 11 residues. V lost 7 bases and J lost 5; bases outside the gene matches: 4. This CDR3 is CSVTGMETQYF. Here the CDR3 DNA reads TGCAGTGTGACAGGGATGGAGACCCAGTACTTC.

The chain uses TRBV7-9 and TRBJ1-2, with 8 positions matching TRBD1. V was pared by 5 bases and J by 3 bases, with 8 bases of the junction left unmatched. Germline loops: CDR1 SEHNR, CDR2 FQNEAQ (reference sequence). This CDR3 comprises 15 residues. CDR3 sequence reads: CASSNPDRDYYGYTF. The CDR3 DNA sequence: TGTGCCAGCAGCAATCCGGACAGGGACTACTATGGCTACACCTTC.

The CDR3 coding sequence is TGTGCCAGCAGCCGGGGATCGAACCTAGGCTACGAGCAGTACTTC. Translated: CASSRGSNLGYEQYF. The chain carries TRBV5-6 and TRBJ2-7; D is possibly TRBD2 (5 bases). V dropped 4 bases and J dropped 3 bases, with 17 bases sitting between them. From germline, CDR1 is SGHDT and CDR2 YYEEEE. The CDR3 consists of 15 residues.

A few counts support this clone. V is TRBV29-1 and J is TRBJ1-1; a possible D gene is TRBD1 (5 bases). V gave up 6 bases and J gave up 1 base, with 12 bases separating them. The length of the CDR3 is 13 residues. The germline CDR1 and CDR2 sequences are SQVTM and ANQGSEA. The CDR3 is CSVRRDANTEAFF. CDR3 bases: TGCAGCGTCAGGCGGGACGCGAACACTGAAGCTTTCTTT. The full variable domain, its missing parts supplied by reference TRBV29-1 and TRBJ1-1, is SAVISQKPSRDICQRGTSLTIQCQVDSQVTMMFWYRQQPGQSLTLIATANQGSEATYESGFVIDKFPISRPNLTFSTLTVSNMSPEDSSIYLCSVRRDANTEAFFGQGTRLTVV.

In its sample, this clone was seen a few times. The chain has TRBV6-4 and TRBJ1-5, with D hard to call. Germline CDR1 is MRHNA and CDR2 is SNTAGT. The length of the CDR3 is 13 residues. Deletions cut 2 bases from V and 6 bases from J, with 8 bases between. The CDR3: CASSDAVGQPQHF. The CDR3 DNA reads as TGTGCCAGCAGTGACGCCGTCGGTCAGCCCCAGCATTTT.

This clone has just one count. This chain connects TRBV7-9 to TRBJ2-1; 8 bases are shared with TRBD1. The CDR3 covers 17 residues. Looked up from germline, CDR1 is SEHNR and CDR2 is FQNEAQ (reference sequence). Trimming took 5 bases from V and 2 from J; bases not matched to a gene: 11. CDR3 nucleotide sequence: TGTGCCAGCAGCCCATTGGCAGGGGGCTCTCCCTACAATGAGCAGTTCTTC. This sequence encodes CASSPLAGGSPYNEQFF.

In its sample, this clone was seen once. V is TRBV19 and J is TRBJ1-3; 7 nucleotides align to TRBD1. Trimming at V came to 5 bases and at J to 1 base, leaving 5 bases not matched to a gene. The CDR3 is made up of 15 amino acids. CDR1 LNHDA and CDR2 SQIVND come from the germline V gene (reference sequence). CDR3 sequence (DNA): TGTGCCAGTAGTTCCCGACAGGGATCTGGAAACACCATATATTTT. Protein: CASSSRQGSGNTIYF.

The genes are TRBV7-9 and TRBJ2-3; weak D call: TRBD1 (5 bases). The CDR3 is 16 amino acids. V was clipped by 3 bases and J by 4 bases, with 17 bases between them. Germline loops: CDR1 SEHNR, CDR2 FQNEAQ (reference sequence). CDR3 loop: CASSFLSMQGSDTQYF. For the CDR3, the DNA is TGTGCCAGCAGCTTTCTGAGTATGCAGGGATCAGATACGCAGTATTTT. Combining the CDR3 with reference TRBV7-9 and TRBJ2-3 gives the whole variable domain DTGVSQNPRHKITKRGQNVTFRCDPISEHNRLYWYRQTLGQGPEFLTYFQNEAQLEKSRLLSDRFSAERPKGSFSTLEIQRTEQGDSAMYLCASSFLSMQGSDTQYFGPGTRLTVL.

This clone came up a few times. V usage is TRBV28 and J usage is TRBJ1-1; 8 bases map to TRBD1. J was trimmed by 4 bases and V by 2 bases; bases with no gene match: 6. The CDR3 has 15 amino acids. Germline V lookup: CDR1 MDHEN, CDR2 SYDVKM. The CDR3 bases are TGTGCCAGCAGTTTAAGGACAGGGCAAGCCACTGAAGCTTTCTTT. Translation gives CASSLRTGQATEAFF.

The chain is built from TRBV11-2 and TRBJ1-1; tentative D call: TRBD1 (5 bases). CDR1 SGHAT and CDR2 FQNNGV come from the germline V gene. CDR3 length: 16 amino acids. Trimming took 5 bases from V and 2 from J, leaving 18 bases between them. The CDR3 DNA sequence: TGTGCCAGCAGCCTAATAGGAAGGGGATTTAACACTGAAGCTTTCTTT. Residues: CASSLIGRGFNTEAFF.

A few counts support this clone. The chain carries TRBV14 and TRBJ2-1; D gene uncertain. The ends were cut back, 0 bases at V and 5 bases at J, with 11 bases in the middle. Germline loops: CDR1 SGHDN, CDR2 FVKESK. The CDR3 has 15 amino acids. As DNA, the CDR3 is TGTGCCAGCAGCCAAGAGAGGAGACGTAACAATGAGCAGTTCTTC. Its translation: CASSQERRRNNEQFF.

This chain joins TRBV7-9 and TRBJ1-2; the D gene is possibly TRBD1 (5 bases). The germline V gene encodes CDR1 SEHNR and CDR2 FQNEAQ (reference sequence). The CDR3 has 13 amino acids. V gave up 3 bases and J gave up 8 bases, with 13 bases separating them. The CDR3 reads CASSFSQGDGYTF. The CDR3, as DNA: TGTGCCAGCAGCTTCTCTCAGGGCGACGGCTACACCTTC.

A word on this clone: One junction end does not reproduce the germline sequence, and a read error may be involved. This chain connects TRBV29-1 to TRBJ2-6; possible D gene TRBD1, 5 bases. This CDR3 is 13 amino acids long. Germline V gene data show CDR1 as SQVTM and CDR2 as ANQGSEA. This chain's CDR3 is CSVRKAGANGLTF. CDR3 in DNA: TGCAGCGTCCGCAAGGCTGGGGCCAACGGCCTGACTTTC.

J is TRBJ1-5 and V is TRBV14; 8 positions match TRBD1. This CDR3 has 13 residues. Germline V lookup: CDR1 SGHDN, CDR2 FVKESK. J gave up 6 bases and V 2 bases, and 0 bases lay outside the gene matches. This CDR3 reads CASSQTGGQPQHF. The CDR3 DNA reads TGTGCCAGCAGCCAAACAGGGGGTCAGCCCCAGCATTTT.

The rearrangement joins TRBV7-2 to TRBJ2-7, with 8 bases matching TRBD2. The V and J ends lost 0 bases and 0 bases, in that order; junction bases with no gene match: 10. Germline values: CDR1 SGHTA, CDR2 FQGNSA. The CDR3 spans 18 residues. CDR3 nucleotide sequence: TGTGCCAGCAGCTTAGCCCCAGGCGGGGGGACAAGCTCCTACGAGCAGTACTTC. Its translation is CASSLAPGGGTSSYEQYF.

The chain recombines TRBV19 with TRBJ2-7; TRBD1 matches 8 bases. V gave up 6 bases and J gave up 1 base; unmatched junction bases: 29. The CDR3 covers 22 residues. Germline V gene sequence: CDR1 LNHDA, CDR2 SQIVND (reference sequence). The CDR3 sequence: CASSTVHPHSSQSRDRSYEQYF. In DNA, the CDR3 is TGTGCCAGTAGCACCGTTCATCCCCACTCAAGTCAATCCAGGGACAGGTCCTACGAGCAGTACTTC.

This rearrangement joins TRBV14 to TRBJ2-5, with 9 bases identical to TRBD2. The DNA end is more similar to TRBJ2-7, so the J call may be wrong. Germline values: CDR1 SGHDN, CDR2 FVKESK. This CDR3 region has 18 residues. The CDR3 here is CASSQDYWVEREVHEQYF. CDR3 nucleotide sequence: TGTGCCAGCAGCCAAGATTACTGGGTTGAGCGGGAGGTGCACGAGCAGTACTTC.

The chain employs TRBV23-1 and TRBJ2-1, with D tentatively TRBD2 (5 bases). TRBV23-1 has ORF status, its function being uncertain. V lost 0 bases, J lost 1 base, and 10 bases lay in between. The CDR3 is 16 amino acids. As DNA, the CDR3 is TGCGCCAGCAGTCAATCGGGTGGGAGATCCTACAATGAGCAGTTCTTC. Amino acids: CASSQSGGRSYNEQFF.

The CDR3 is CASSLPGGREQYF. The CDR3 nucleotides are TGTGCCAGCAGTTTGCCCGGGGGGCGCGAGCAGTACTTC. The chain carries TRBV28 and TRBJ2-7, with D tentatively TRBD2 (7 bases). This CDR3 is 13 amino acids long. V was shortened by 3 bases and J by 6 bases, with 12 bases between the two germline ends. Germline V CDR1 and CDR2: MDHEN, SYDVKM. The whole variable domain, filled in from reference TRBV28 and TRBJ2-7, reads DVKVTQSSRYLVKRTGEKVFLECVQDMDHENMFWYRQDPGLGLRLIYFSYDVKMKEKGDIPEGYSVSREKKERFSLILESASTNQTSMYLCASSLPGGREQYFGPGTRLTVT.

The V call is TRBV5-4, the J call TRBJ1-1; tentative D call: TRBD1 (5 bases). The CDR3 sequence is 15 residues long. Germline V gives CDR1 SGHNT, CDR2 YYREEE (reference sequence). The V and J ends lost 0 bases and 0 bases respectively, with 9 bases between them. This CDR3 is CASSLAGVVNTEAFF. In DNA, the CDR3 is TGTGCCAGCAGCTTGGCGGGGGTGGTGAACACTGAAGCTTTCTTT.

The J gene is TRBJ1-5, the V gene TRBV6-1; 7 bases are shared with TRBD1. V gave up 4 bases and J gave up 2 bases; unmatched junction bases: 2. CDR3 length: 14 residues. CDR1 and CDR2 (germline): MNHNS, SASEGT. CDR3 protein: CASSVTGGNQPQHF. CDR3 sequence (DNA): TGTGCCAGCAGTGTTACAGGGGGCAATCAGCCCCAGCATTTT.

This sequence joins TRBV7-2 and TRBJ2-1; perhaps TRBD2 as D (6 bases). V was trimmed by 0 bases and J by 6 bases, leaving 15 bases between them. Germline CDR1 SGHTA, CDR2 FQGNSA. This CDR3 region has 16 residues. The CDR3 spells CASSLAFGGSTNEQFF. In nucleotides, the CDR3 is TGTGCCAGCAGCTTAGCGTTTGGGGGGTCGACCAATGAGCAGTTCTTC.

The chain uses TRBV7-2 and TRBJ2-1; 10 bases are a match to TRBD1. CDR1 and CDR2 (germline): SGHTA, FQGNSA. The CDR3 sequence is 16 residues long. V lost 2 bases, J lost 12 bases, and 13 bases stayed unmatched. The CDR3 nucleotides read TGTGCCAGCAGCTTAATGGGGACAGGGGCCACCCCGGGGCAGTTCTTC. Its translation: CASSLMGTGATPGQFF.